Listed here are 19 T cell receptor beta chains from one sample, sequenced in a study of T-cell reconstitution after alpha-beta-depleted transplantation in children. Unique molecular identifiers tagged the TCRbeta library. TCRdb fed the PCR reads into MiXCR, producing one record per CDR3 protein. The sample includes around 380,000 distinct CDR3 sequences, approximately 11% seen only once; the top ten take roughly 6%. The sample in question was PBMCs from the stem cell graft donor, obtained from the stem cell graft. Receptors originate from a human donor who donated a stem cell graft to a child with acute myeloid leukemia.

This clonotype was recorded many times. V usage is TRBV5-4 and J usage is TRBJ2-1; 8 nucleotides match TRBD2. This CDR3 spans 15 amino acids. Unmatched junction bases numbered 12, after V lost 3 bases and J lost 10 bases. Germline CDR1 is SGHNT and CDR2 is YYREEE (reference sequence). CDR3 coding DNA: TGTGCCAGCAGCTCCCTAGCGGGCTCCACAATGGAGCAGTTCTTC. It encodes CASSSLAGSTMEQFF.

This clonotype was picked up many times. The V call is TRBV18, the J call TRBJ2-2; the match to TRBD1 covers 8 bases. CDR3 length equals 17 residues. Per germline, CDR1 KGHSH and CDR2 LQKENI. The J segment lost 3 bases and the V segment lost 2 bases, leaving 8 bases of the junction unmatched. CDR3 in amino acids: CASSPSAGGADTGELFF. DNA for the CDR3: TGTGCCAGCTCACCATCGGCAGGGGGCGCGGACACCGGGGAGCTGTTTTTT.

In nucleotides, the CDR3 is TGTGCCATCAGTGAGTCGGGGGTCCAGGACGAGCAGTACGTC. Translation: CAISESGVQDEQYV. V is TRBV10-3 and J is TRBJ2-7; D might be TRBD1 or TRBD2, each matching 5 bases. The CDR3 runs to 14 residues. CDR1 ENHRY and CDR2 SYGVKD come from the germline V gene. Between the trimmed V and J ends, which lost 0 bases and 5 bases, there was a span of 11 bases.

This clonotype was seen a handful of times. V and J are TRBV7-3 and TRBJ2-3; 9 nucleotides align to TRBD1. The CDR3 contains 16 residues. Germline assignment: CDR1 SGHTA and CDR2 FQGTGA. After removal of 1 base from V and 4 bases from J, the junction contained 6 bases not matched to a gene. CDR3 in amino acids: CASSLRSGTGSDTQYF. The CDR3, as DNA: TGTGCCAGCAGCTTAAGGTCCGGGACAGGGTCAGATACGCAGTATTTT.

This clonotype was seen at least ten times. The gene calls are TRBV9 and TRBJ2-2; the D is unclear. V lost 0 bases and J lost 1, with 4 bases in between. CDR1 and CDR2 (germline): SGDLS, YYNGEE. The CDR3 consists of 14 residues. The CDR3 sequence: CASSVVGNTGELFF. The CDR3 nucleotides read TGTGCCAGCAGCGTAGTGGGGAACACCGGGGAGCTGTTTTTT.

The gene calls are TRBV12-3 or TRBV12-4 and TRBJ2-1, with 7 bases lining up with TRBD1. After removal of 6 bases from V and 7 bases from J, the junction contained 12 bases not matched to a gene. The CDR3 is 15 residues long. CDR3 nucleotide sequence: TGTGCCAGCAGACCTCGACAGGGAATGCGGAATGAGCAGTTCTTC. Translation gives CASRPRQGMRNEQFF.

The V gene is TRBV30, the J gene TRBJ2-1, with D hard to call. The germline CDR1 and CDR2 sequences are GTSNPN and SVGIG (reference sequence). V was pared by 2 bases and J by 7 bases, with 15 bases between. This CDR3 is 14 amino acids long. CDR3 in amino acids: CAWSWSQQQNEQFF. The DNA for the CDR3 is TGTGCCTGGAGTTGGTCGCAACAACAGAATGAGCAGTTCTTC.

The chain carries TRBV10-3 and TRBJ1-1, with a possible D match to TRBD1 (6 bases). The CDR3 is 16 amino acids. CDR1 and CDR2 (germline): ENHRY, SYGVKD. Trimming took off 0 bases at V and 3 bases at J, with 14 bases between the two ends. DNA of the CDR3: TGTGCCATCAGTGAGTCGCCCGCGGGGGGCTACACTGAAGCTTTCTTT. Translated, it gives CAISESPAGGYTEAFF.

The CDR3 DNA reads TGCAGTGCTAGAGATAGGAGAAAAAGCGGGGAGCTGTTTTTT. Translation gives CSARDRRKSGELFF. This chain links TRBV20-1 with TRBJ2-2; D gene ambiguous. The V gene lost 0 bases and the J gene lost 7 bases, with 12 bases spanning the gap. The germline V gene has CDR1 DFQATT and CDR2 SNEGSKA (reference sequence). CDR3 length: 14 residues.

This clonotype was found a few times. V usage is TRBV5-6 and J usage is TRBJ2-3, with D possibly TRBD2 on 6 matching bases. The CDR3 is made up of 15 amino acids. V lost 2 bases to trimming and J lost 6 bases, with 16 bases between them. Germline V gene sequence: CDR1 SGHDT, CDR2 YYEEEE. Here the CDR3 reads CASSFWETGRDTQYF. The DNA of the CDR3 is TGTGCCAGCAGCTTTTGGGAGACTGGGAGGGATACGCAGTATTTT.

This clonotype was found a few times. V gene TRBV7-8 combines with J gene TRBJ2-7; no firm D call. The CDR3 is made up of 14 amino acids. Germline V gene sequence: CDR1 SGHVS, CDR2 FQNEAQ. With 3 bases removed from V and 0 bases from J, the gap between germline ends came to 9 bases. CDR3 sequence reads: CASSFLGSSYEQYF. CDR3 coding DNA: TGTGCCAGCAGCTTTCTAGGTAGCTCCTACGAGCAGTACTTC.

A few counts support this clonotype. V and J are TRBV3-1 and TRBJ2-2, with 7 bases fitting TRBD1. The ends lost 2 bases at V and 2 bases at J; junction bases unmatched: 8. The CDR3 is 17 residues long. Germline assignment: CDR1 LGHDT and CDR2 YNNKEL (reference sequence). CDR3 protein: CASSQRDRVYNTGELFF. CDR3 sequence (DNA): TGTGCCAGCAGCCAAAGAGACAGGGTCTATAACACCGGGGAGCTGTTTTTT.

At least ten counts were recorded for this clonotype. The rearrangement uses TRBV2 and TRBJ2-3; 11 bases align to TRBD2. Trimming cost V 9 bases and J 1 base; bases outside gene matches: 6. The germline V gene has CDR1 SNHLY and CDR2 FYNNEI. CDR3 length: 15 residues. Here the CDR3 reads CASRGLAERTDTQYF. DNA for the CDR3: TGTGCCAGTCGGGGACTAGCGGAGCGCACAGATACGCAGTATTTT.

V usage is TRBV6-1 and J usage is TRBJ2-7, with TRBD1 matching over 10 bases. The CDR3 has 15 amino acids. V lost 7 bases to trimming and J lost 3 bases; unmatched junction nucleotides: 9. Looked up from germline, CDR1 is MNHNS and CDR2 is SASEGT. In DNA, the CDR3 is TGTGCCAGCACCAAGGGGACAGGGGCCCACTACGAGCAGTACTTC. Residues: CASTKGTGAHYEQYF.

CDR3 sequence reads: CAIGTSVGTSYNEQFF. The CDR3 coding sequence is TGTGCCATCGGGACTAGCGTCGGTACATCCTACAATGAGCAGTTCTTC. V is TRBV10-3 and J is TRBJ2-1; TRBD2 agrees at 10 bases. V lost 8 bases, J lost 1 base, and 8 bases stayed unmatched. CDR1 ENHRY and CDR2 SYGVKD come from the germline V gene. This CDR3 is 16 amino acids long.

This clonotype was detected a few times. The chain employs TRBV20-1 and TRBJ2-1; D perhaps matches TRBD1 (6 bases). The CDR3 loop spans 12 amino acids. Germline V gives CDR1 DFQATT, CDR2 SNEGSKA (reference sequence). With 2 bases removed from V and 8 bases from J, the gap between germline ends came to 10 bases. CDR3 nucleotides: TGCAGTGCTAGAAGGCAGGGGTATGAGCAGTTCTTC. Translated: CSARRQGYEQFF.

The chain links TRBV19 to TRBJ2-7; tentatively, D is TRBD1 (6 bases). Trimming removed 3 bases at V and 2 bases at J, with 11 bases between. The germline gives CDR1 LNHDA, CDR2 SQIVND (reference sequence). The CDR3 length is 14 residues. The CDR3: CASSIPGAPYEQYF. The CDR3 coding sequence is TGTGCCAGTAGTATCCCAGGGGCCCCCTACGAGCAGTACTTC.

V is TRBV29-1 and J is TRBJ2-5, with 12 bases lining up with TRBD2. CDR1 is SQVTM and CDR2 is ANQGSEA in the germline V gene. CDR3 length: 18 residues. V shed 7 bases and J 4 bases; nucleotides not matched to a gene: 19. For the CDR3, the DNA is TGCAGCGATACAGGGACAGCCGAAGGACTAGCGGGAATAGAGACCCAGTACTTC. Translation: CSDTGTAEGLAGIETQYF.

V gene TRBV5-6 combines with J gene TRBJ2-7; the match to TRBD1 covers 8 bases. V was pared by 0 bases and J by 2 bases, with 7 bases of the junction left unmatched. Germline V gene lookup returns CDR1 SGHDT and CDR2 YYEEEE. The CDR3 is made up of 16 amino acids. For the CDR3, the DNA is TGTGCCAGCAGCTTGGACAGGGGGATTAAAACCTACGAGCAGTACTTC. It encodes CASSLDRGIKTYEQYF.